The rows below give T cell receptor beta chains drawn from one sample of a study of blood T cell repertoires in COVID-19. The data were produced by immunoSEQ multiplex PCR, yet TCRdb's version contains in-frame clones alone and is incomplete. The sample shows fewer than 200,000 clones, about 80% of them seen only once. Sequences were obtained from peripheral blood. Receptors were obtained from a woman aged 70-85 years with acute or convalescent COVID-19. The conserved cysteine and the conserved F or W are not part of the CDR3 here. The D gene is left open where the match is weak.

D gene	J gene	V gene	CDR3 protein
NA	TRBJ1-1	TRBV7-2	ASSLGHLVEAF
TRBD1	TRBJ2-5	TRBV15	ATSREGLGQDILRTQY
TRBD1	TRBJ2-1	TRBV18	ASSPSPGTGLWNEQF
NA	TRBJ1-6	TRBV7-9	ASSFGGVYSPLH
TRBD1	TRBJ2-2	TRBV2	ASSSRTGTGELF
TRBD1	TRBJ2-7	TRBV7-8	ASSQGTADYEQY
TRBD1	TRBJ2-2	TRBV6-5	ASSPDRSGTGELF
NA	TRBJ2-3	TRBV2	ASIHPGVADTQY
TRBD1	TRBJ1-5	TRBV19	ASSMRQGLGNQPQH
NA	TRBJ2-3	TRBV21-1	ASSKDEKLEAQSTDTQY
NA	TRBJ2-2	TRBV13	ASSLGLQILNTGELF
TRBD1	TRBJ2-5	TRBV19	ASSGTGGKTQY
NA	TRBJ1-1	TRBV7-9	ASSSRYREMDTEAF
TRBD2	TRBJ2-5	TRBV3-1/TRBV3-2	ASSSSPGLAETQY
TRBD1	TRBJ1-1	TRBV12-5	ASGLSGQVSTEAF